The 6 T cell receptor beta chains presented below share a single source sample, sequenced in a study of spatial heterogeneity in lung cancer (dated by TCRdb to between 2017 and 2020). The study at large found these results: The number of expanded intratumoral alpha and beta TCRs correlated with the tumor nonsynonymous mutation count.

These receptors' antigens are unknown. Library construction relied on 5' RACE. The sequencer was a NextSeq 500. TCRdb reworked the public reads: Q25 trimming with fastp, MiXCR clone assembly, productive beta chains retained. All rows with the same CDR3 protein become a single entry with the most common DNA and genes. This sample is represented by about 13,000 distinct CDR3 sequences; under 6% of them were singletons. 20% to 25% of the sample rests with the top ten. Taken with the paper, the label for time point translates to: sample taken at primary tumor resection. Sequenced material: lung tumor tissue, taken at surgery. The receptor set was obtained from a male donor with early-stage non-small cell lung cancer.

This clonotype was seen ten or more times. This beta chain is a stray sequence in a library constructed for alpha chains; its clone size is not meaningful. The rearrangement joins TRBV6-5 to TRBJ2-3; 12 bases are shared with TRBD1. This CDR3 region has 16 residues. Germline values: CDR1 MNHEY, CDR2 SVGAGI. V dropped 2 bases and J dropped 4; count of bases not matched to a gene: 4. The CDR3 region is CASSYGTGGIADTQYF. CDR3 coding DNA: TGTGCCAGCAGTTACGGGACAGGGGGCATAGCAGATACGCAGTATTTT.

This clonotype was recorded at least ten times. For a library built for alpha chains, this beta chain is a stray read; little rests on its size. The chain employs TRBV7-2 and TRBJ2-4; 8 nucleotides agree with TRBD2. The ends lost 3 bases at V and 7 bases at J; junction bases unmatched: 5. Germline lookup yields CDR1 SGHTA and CDR2 FQGNSA. The CDR3 has 14 amino acids. CDR3 nucleotide sequence: TGTGCCAGCAGCTTCCGGGGGGGCCGGAACATTCAGTACTTC. Translated, it gives CASSFRGGRNIQYF.

The table lists this clonotype with a few counts. This beta chain is a stray read from a library made for alpha chains; its abundance is not meaningful. The V gene is TRBV11-2, the J gene TRBJ2-1; D uncertain. The CDR3 is 11 residues long. Trimming pared 5 bases from V and 8 bases from J, leaving 7 bases between. The germline gives CDR1 SGHAT, CDR2 FQNNGV. The CDR3 DNA sequence: TGTGCCAGCAGCCCTTACCATGAGCAGTTCTTC. Protein sequence: CASSPYHEQFF.

This clonotype appeared many times. Because this beta chain is a stray read in a library intended to capture alpha chains, its abundance should not be given much weight. The rearrangement uses TRBV5-5 and TRBJ1-6, with D maybe TRBD1 (5 bases). CDR3 length equals 13 residues. Germline loops: CDR1 SGHKS, CDR2 YYEKEE (reference sequence). Trimming shortened V by 7 bases and J by 8 bases, and 13 bases separated the two germline ends. CDR3 region: CASLEGADSPLHF. The CDR3 DNA sequence: TGTGCCAGCTTAGAAGGGGCTGATTCACCCCTCCACTTT. Using reference TRBV5-5 and TRBJ1-6 for the parts outside the CDR3, the full variable domain is DAGVTQSPTHLIKTRGQQVTLRCSPISGHKSVSWYQQVLGQGPQFIFQYYEKEERGRGNFPDRFSARQFPNYSSELNVNALLLGDSALYLCASLEGADSPLHFGNGTRLTVT.

This clonotype appeared many times. This beta chain was picked up by a library intended for alpha chains and is off target, so its count carries little meaning. This chain joins TRBV29-1 and TRBJ1-1, with D uncertain. V lost 2 bases, J lost 3 bases, and 10 bases lay in between. The CDR3 runs to 13 residues. CDR1 and CDR2 (germline): SQVTM, ANQGSEA. The CDR3 sequence is CSVERVRDTEAFF. The CDR3 DNA is TGCAGCGTTGAAAGGGTCCGGGACACTGAAGCTTTCTTT. Combining the CDR3 with reference TRBV29-1 and TRBJ1-1 gives the whole variable domain SAVISQKPSRDICQRGTSLTIQCQVDSQVTMMFWYRQQPGQSLTLIATANQGSEATYESGFVIDKFPISRPNLTFSTLTVSNMSPEDSSIYLCSVERVRDTEAFFGQGTRLTVV.

This clonotype was seen repeatedly, ten times or more. As an off-target read in a library built for alpha chains, this beta chain has a frequency of little significance. V usage is TRBV20-1 and J usage is TRBJ2-1; no definite D call. Per the germline V gene, CDR1 is DFQATT and CDR2 is SNEGSKA (reference sequence). The CDR3 length is 10 residues. Trimming took 4 bases from V and 7 from J, leaving 5 bases between them. The CDR3, as DNA: TGCAGTGCTAATGGGAATGAGCAGTTCTTC. Its translation: CSANGNEQFF.